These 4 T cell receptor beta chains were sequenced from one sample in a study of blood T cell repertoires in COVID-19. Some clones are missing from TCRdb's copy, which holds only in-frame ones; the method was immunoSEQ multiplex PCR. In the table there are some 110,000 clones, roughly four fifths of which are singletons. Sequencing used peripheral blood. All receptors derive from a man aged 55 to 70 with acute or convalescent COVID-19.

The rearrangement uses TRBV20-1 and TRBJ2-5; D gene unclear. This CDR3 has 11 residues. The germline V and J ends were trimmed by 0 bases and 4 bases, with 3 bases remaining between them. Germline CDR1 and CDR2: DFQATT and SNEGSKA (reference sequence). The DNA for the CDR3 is TGCAGTGCTAGAGATATAGAGACCCAGTACTTC. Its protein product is CSARDIETQYF.

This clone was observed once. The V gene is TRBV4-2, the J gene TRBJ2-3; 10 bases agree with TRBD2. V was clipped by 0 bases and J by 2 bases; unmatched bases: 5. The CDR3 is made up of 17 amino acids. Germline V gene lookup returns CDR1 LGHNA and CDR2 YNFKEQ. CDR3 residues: CASSQDSTSGDTDTQYF. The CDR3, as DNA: TGTGCCAGCAGCCAAGATAGCACTAGCGGGGACACAGATACGCAGTATTTT.

CDR3 DNA sequence: TGTGCCAGCAGCTTACGGCTGGGACTAGGCCTAAACAATGAGCAGTTCTTC. Its translation is CASSLRLGLGLNNEQFF. V gene TRBV28 combines with J gene TRBJ2-1; TRBD2 aligns across 8 bases. Trimming removed 6 bases from V and 5 bases from J; junction bases left unmatched: 15. Germline V lookup: CDR1 MDHEN, CDR2 SYDVKM. The CDR3 loop spans 17 amino acids. Based on the CDR3 plus reference TRBV28 and TRBJ2-1, the full variable domain is DVKVTQSSRYLVKRTGEKVFLECVQDMDHENMFWYRQDPGLGLRLIYFSYDVKMKEKGDIPEGYSVSREKKERFSLILESASTNQTSMYLCASSLRLGLGLNNEQFFGPGTRLTVL.

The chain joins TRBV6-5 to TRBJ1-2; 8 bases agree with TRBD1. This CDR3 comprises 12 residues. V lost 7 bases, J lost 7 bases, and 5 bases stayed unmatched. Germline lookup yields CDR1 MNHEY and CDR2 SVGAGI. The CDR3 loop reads CASTTDRGGYTF. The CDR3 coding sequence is TGTGCCAGCACTACAGACAGGGGTGGCTACACCTTC.